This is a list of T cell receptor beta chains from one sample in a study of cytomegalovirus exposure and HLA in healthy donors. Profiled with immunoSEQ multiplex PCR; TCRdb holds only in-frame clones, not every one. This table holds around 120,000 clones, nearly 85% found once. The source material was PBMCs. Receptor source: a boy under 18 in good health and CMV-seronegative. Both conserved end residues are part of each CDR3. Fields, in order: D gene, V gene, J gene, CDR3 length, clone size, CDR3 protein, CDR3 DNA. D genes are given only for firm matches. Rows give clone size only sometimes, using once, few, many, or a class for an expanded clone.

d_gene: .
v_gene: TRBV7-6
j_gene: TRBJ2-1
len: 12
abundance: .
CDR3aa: CASRSTENEQFF
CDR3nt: TGTGCCAGCAGATCGACAGAGAATGAGCAGTTCTTC

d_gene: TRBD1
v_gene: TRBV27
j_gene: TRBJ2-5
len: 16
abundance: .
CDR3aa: CASSPGTGIYQETQYF
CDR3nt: TGTGCCAGCAGCCCCGGGACAGGGATTTACCAAGAGACCCAGTACTTC

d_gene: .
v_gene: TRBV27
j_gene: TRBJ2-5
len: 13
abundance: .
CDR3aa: CASSPRGWETQYF
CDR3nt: TGTGCCAGCAGTCCTCGGGGGTGGGAGACCCAGTACTTC

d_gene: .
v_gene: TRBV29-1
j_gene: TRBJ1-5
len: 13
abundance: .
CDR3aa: CSVGGSRNQPQHF
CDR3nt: TGCAGCGTTGGAGGCAGTAGGAATCAGCCCCAGCATTTT

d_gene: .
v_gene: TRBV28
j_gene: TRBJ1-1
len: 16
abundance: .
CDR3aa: CASSLFGSSMNTEAFF
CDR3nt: TGTGCCAGCAGTTTATTCGGGAGCAGCATGAACACTGAAGCTTTCTTT

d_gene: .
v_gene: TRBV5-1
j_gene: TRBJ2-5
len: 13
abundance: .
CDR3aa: CASSLVSGETQYF
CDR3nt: TGCGCCAGCAGCTTGGTATCCGGAGAGACCCAGTACTTC

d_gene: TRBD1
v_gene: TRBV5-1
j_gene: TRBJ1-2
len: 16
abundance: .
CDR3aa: CASSLDRTGDNYGYTF
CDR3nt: TGCGCCAGCAGCTTGGATCGGACAGGGGATAACTATGGCTACACCTTC

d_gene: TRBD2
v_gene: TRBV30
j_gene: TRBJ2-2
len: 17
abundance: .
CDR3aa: CARRGQGGRAETGELFF
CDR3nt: TGTGCCCGGAGGGGTCAGGGCGGGAGGGCAGAAACCGGGGAGCTGTTTTTT

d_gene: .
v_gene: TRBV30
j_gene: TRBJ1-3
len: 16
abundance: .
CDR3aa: CAWSSSAGTWGNTIYF
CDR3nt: TGTGCCTGGAGTTCGTCGGCCGGGACATGGGGAAACACCATATATTTT

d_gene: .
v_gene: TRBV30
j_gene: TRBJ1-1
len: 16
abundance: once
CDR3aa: CAWRTPPGQWDTEAFF
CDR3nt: TGTGCCTGGAGGACCCCTCCCGGACAGTGGGACACTGAAGCTTTCTTT

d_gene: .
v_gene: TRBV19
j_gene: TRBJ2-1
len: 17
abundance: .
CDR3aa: CASSIDRGSSTYNEQFF
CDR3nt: TGTGCCAGTAGTATAGATCGGGGTAGTAGTACCTACAATGAGCAGTTCTTC

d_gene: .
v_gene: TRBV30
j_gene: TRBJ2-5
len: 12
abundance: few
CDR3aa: CALRGGSETQYF
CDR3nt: TGTGCCCTGCGCGGGGGCTCAGAGACCCAGTACTTC

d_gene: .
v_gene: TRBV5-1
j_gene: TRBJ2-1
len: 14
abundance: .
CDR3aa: CASSISGDASEQFF
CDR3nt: TGCGCCAGCAGCATTTCGGGAGACGCCAGTGAGCAGTTCTTC

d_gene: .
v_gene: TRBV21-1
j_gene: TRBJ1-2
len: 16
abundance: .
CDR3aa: CASSGTGKGCGYGYTF
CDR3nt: TGTGCCAGCAGCGGAACAGGGAAGGGGTGTGGGTATGGCTACACCTTC

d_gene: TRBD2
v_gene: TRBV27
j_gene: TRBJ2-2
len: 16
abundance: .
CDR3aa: CASSSPGGGPHGELFF
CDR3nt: TGTGCCAGCAGTTCCCCGGGGGGAGGGCCCCACGGGGAGCTGTTTTTT

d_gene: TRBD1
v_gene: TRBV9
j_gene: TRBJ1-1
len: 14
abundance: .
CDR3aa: CASSVGQGTTEAFF
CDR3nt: TGTGCCAGCAGCGTAGGACAGGGGACCACTGAAGCTTTCTTT

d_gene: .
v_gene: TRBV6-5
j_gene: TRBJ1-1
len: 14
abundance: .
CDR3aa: CASRRAVVATEAFF
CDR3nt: TGTGCCAGCAGGCGGGCGGTCGTTGCCACTGAAGCTTTCTTT

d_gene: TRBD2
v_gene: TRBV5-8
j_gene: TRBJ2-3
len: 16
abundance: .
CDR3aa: CASSLDVSGGTDTQYF
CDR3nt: TGTGCCAGCAGCTTGGATGTTAGCGGGGGCACAGATACGCAGTATTTT

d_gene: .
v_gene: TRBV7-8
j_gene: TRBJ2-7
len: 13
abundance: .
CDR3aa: CASSLRATYEQYF
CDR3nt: TGTGCCAGCAGCTTGCGGGCCACCTACGAGCAGTACTTC

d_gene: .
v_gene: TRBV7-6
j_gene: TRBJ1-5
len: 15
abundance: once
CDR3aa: CASSLEQGVHQPQHF
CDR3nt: TGTGCCAGCAGCTTAGAACAGGGAGTCCATCAGCCCCAGCATTTT

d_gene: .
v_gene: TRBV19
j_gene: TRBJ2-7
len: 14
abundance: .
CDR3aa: CASNNGPGRYEQYF
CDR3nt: TGTGCCAGTAACAACGGTCCGGGGAGGTACGAGCAGTACTTC

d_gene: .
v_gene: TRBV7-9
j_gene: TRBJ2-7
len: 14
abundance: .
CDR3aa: CASSSTGQEDEQYF
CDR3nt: TGTGCCAGCAGCAGTACGGGTCAGGAGGACGAGCAGTACTTC

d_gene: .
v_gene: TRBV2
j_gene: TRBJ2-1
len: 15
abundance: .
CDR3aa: CASSDSSGSYNEQFF
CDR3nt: TGTGCCAGCAGTGATAGTAGTGGCTCCTACAATGAGCAGTTCTTC

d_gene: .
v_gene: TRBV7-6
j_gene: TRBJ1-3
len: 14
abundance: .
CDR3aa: CASTPGGAGNTIYF
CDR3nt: TGTGCTTCAACCCCGGGGGGAGCTGGAAACACCATATATTTT

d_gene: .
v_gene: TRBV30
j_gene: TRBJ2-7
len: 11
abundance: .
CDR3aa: CAWRDTYEQYF
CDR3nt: TGTGCCTGGAGGGACACCTACGAGCAGTACTTC

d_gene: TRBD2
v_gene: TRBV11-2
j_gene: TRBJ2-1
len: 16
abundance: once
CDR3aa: CASSLRGTSGYNEQFF
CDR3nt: TGTGCCAGCAGCTTACGCGGGACTAGCGGATACAATGAGCAGTTCTTC

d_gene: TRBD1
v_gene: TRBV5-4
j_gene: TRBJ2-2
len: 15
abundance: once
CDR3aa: CASSPGTGLSGELFF
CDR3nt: TGTGCCAGCAGCCCCGGGACAGGGTTATCCGGGGAGCTGTTTTTT

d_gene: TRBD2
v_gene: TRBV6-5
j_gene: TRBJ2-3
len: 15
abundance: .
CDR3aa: CASRASGRSTDTQYF
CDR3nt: TGTGCCAGCCGGGCTAGCGGGAGAAGTACAGATACGCAGTATTTT

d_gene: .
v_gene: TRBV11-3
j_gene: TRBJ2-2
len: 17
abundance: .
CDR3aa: CASSLGPDSWTTGELFF
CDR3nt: TGTGCCAGCAGCTTAGGCCCCGACAGCTGGACCACCGGGGAGCTGTTTTTT

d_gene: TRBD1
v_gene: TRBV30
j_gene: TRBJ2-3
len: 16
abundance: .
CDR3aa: CAWSPGGPSSTDTQYF
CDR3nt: TGTGCCTGGAGTCCAGGGGGCCCCTCTAGCACAGATACGCAGTATTTT

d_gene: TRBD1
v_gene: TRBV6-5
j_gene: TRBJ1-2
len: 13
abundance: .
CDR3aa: CASSRDRAYGYTF
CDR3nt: TGTGCCAGCAGCCGGGACAGGGCCTATGGCTACACCTTC

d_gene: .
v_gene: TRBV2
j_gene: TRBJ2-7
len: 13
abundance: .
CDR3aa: CASSEYRGDEQYF
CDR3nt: TGTGCCAGCAGTGAATATCGGGGAGACGAGCAGTACTTC

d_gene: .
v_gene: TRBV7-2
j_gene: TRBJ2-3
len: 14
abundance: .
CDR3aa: CASSLILATDTQYF
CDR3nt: TGTGCCAGCAGCTTAATTCTAGCCACAGATACGCAGTATTTT

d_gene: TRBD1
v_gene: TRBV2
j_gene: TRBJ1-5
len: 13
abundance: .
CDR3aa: CASSRTGGQPQHF
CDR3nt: TGTGCCAGCAGTAGGACAGGGGGTCAGCCCCAGCATTTT

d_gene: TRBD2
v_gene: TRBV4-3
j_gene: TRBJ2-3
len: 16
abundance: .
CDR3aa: CASSRLAGGGSDTQYF
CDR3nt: TGCGCCAGCAGCCGACTAGCGGGAGGTGGCTCAGATACGCAGTATTTT